The entry below gives a single T cell receptor beta chain sequence along with its context. Its antigen is not known. With 10 bases clipped from V and 7 bases from J, the junction kept 11 bases outside the gene matches. CDR1 KGHSH and CDR2 LQKENI come from the germline V gene. The CDR3 sequence is 14 residues long. The data stem from a study of early stage breast cancer tumors. Study as a whole: Eight ER+/PR+/HER2- tumors were invasive ductal; a few were invasive lobular.

Repertoires were generated with immunoSEQ multiplex PCR, while TCRdb's copy carries only in-frame clones and drops some. The data contain about 72,000 clones, approximately 80% of them seen just once; the ten biggest clones take up under 3.5%. General study points: Commonly generated sequences made up most enriched TCRB sequences shared between patients. In 14 of 16 patients, blood comparison separated tumor from normal breast.

The sample comprised blood. This chain joins TRBV18 and TRBJ2-2, with 8 bases fitting TRBD1. The TCR comes from a person in their sixties with breast cancer. CDR3 sequence reads: CATKAGGNDGELFF. The CDR3 DNA reads as TGTGCCACCAAGGCAGGGGGCAATGACGGGGAGCTGTTTTTT.